Listed below are T cell receptor beta chains from one sample, sequenced in a study of Ad26.COV2.S vaccination and SARS-CoV-2 variants. TCRdb keeps only in-frame clones here, not all; method: immunoSEQ multiplex PCR. The repertoire holds about 350,000 clones, with 85% to 90% as singletons. This material consisted of peripheral blood, taken in a trial of Ad26.COV2.S vaccine versus placebo. The receptors here all came from a person aged 18-60 years who received the Ad26.COV2.S COVID-19 vaccine or a placebo. Both conserved end residues are part of each CDR3. Each record gives: J gene, clone size, V gene, D gene, CDR3 protein, CDR3 DNA. A D gene is named only where the DNA matches it firmly. Clone size is given for some rows only: seen once, a few or many times, or a class if the clone is expanded.

>TRBJ2-2|few|TRBV5-4|TRBD1
CASGTANTGELFF
TGTGCCAGCGGGACAGCGAACACCGGGGAGCTGTTTTTT
>TRBJ1-2|few|TRBV11-2|TRBD1
CASSLGGTGTDNYGYTF
TGTGCCAGCAGCTTAGGAGGAACCGGGACAGATAACTATGGCTACACCTTC
>TRBJ2-1|once|TRBV5-1|TRBD2
CASSLGRTSGSHNEQFF
TGCGCCAGCAGCTTGGGCCGGACTAGCGGGAGTCACAATGAGCAGTTCTTC
>TRBJ1-5|NA|TRBV6-5|TRBD1
CASSSDRGWNQPQHF
TGTGCCAGCAGTTCCGACAGGGGGTGGAATCAGCCCCAGCATTTT
>TRBJ1-5|NA|TRBV19|NA
CASSSRGQPQHF
TGTGCCAGTAGTAGTCGTGGTCAGCCCCAGCATTTT
>TRBJ2-4|NA|TRBV14|NA
CASSQGQQLAKNIQYF
TGTGCCAGCAGCCAAGGACAGCAACTAGCCAAAAACATTCAGTACTTC
>TRBJ2-7|NA|TRBV5-1|NA
CASSLGGDPYEQYF
TGCGCCAGCAGCTTGGGCGGCGACCCCTACGAGCAGTACTTC
>TRBJ1-3|NA|TRBV7-8|NA
CASSLEARVPGNTIYF
TGTGCCAGCAGCTTAGAGGCGAGGGTTCCTGGAAACACCATATATTTT
>TRBJ1-5|once|TRBV14|NA
CASSPDCNNQPQHF
TGTGCCAGCAGCCCGGACTGTAACAATCAGCCCCAGCATTTT
>TRBJ2-7|NA|TRBV6-1|TRBD1
CASSEFTGANYEQYF
TGTGCCAGCAGTGAATTTACAGGGGCAAACTACGAGCAGTACTTC
>TRBJ1-1|NA|TRBV5-5|NA
CASSSGLNTEAFF
TGTGCCAGCAGCTCCGGGCTGAACACTGAAGCTTTCTTT
>TRBJ2-3|NA|TRBV4-1|NA
CASSQVVFIDTQYF
TGCGCCAGCAGCCAAGTTGTTTTTATAGATACGCAGTATTTT
>TRBJ2-5|NA|TRBV7-3|NA
CASSSAGGGETQYF
TGTGCCAGCAGCTCCGCCGGGGGTGGTGAGACCCAGTACTTC
>TRBJ2-1|NA|TRBV19|TRBD1
CASSITLGQGLVNEQFF
TGTGCCAGTAGTATTACCCTGGGACAGGGGTTGGTCAATGAGCAGTTCTTC
>TRBJ1-1|few|TRBV28|NA
CASIEGSRTEAFF
TGTGCCAGCATTGAGGGATCCCGCACTGAAGCTTTCTTT
>TRBJ2-6|NA|TRBV5-1|TRBD1
CASRDAGQGPGANVLTF
TGCGCCAGCAGAGATGCCGGACAGGGCCCTGGGGCCAACGTCCTGACTTTC
>TRBJ1-5|NA|TRBV11-2|NA
CASSPVGNQPQHF
TGTGCCAGCAGCCCGGTGGGCAATCAGCCCCAGCATTTT
>TRBJ2-3|NA|TRBV18|NA
CASSPAGASTDTQYF
TGTGCCAGCTCACCAGCGGGGGCCAGCACAGATACGCAGTATTTT
>TRBJ1-5|NA|TRBV10-3|NA
CAISETGGQPQHF
TGTGCCATCAGTGAAACGGGAGGCCAGCCCCAGCATTTT
>TRBJ1-1|NA|TRBV2|TRBD1
CASRVDRGAEAFF
TGTGCCAGCAGGGTGGACAGGGGCGCTGAAGCTTTCTTT
>TRBJ1-4|NA|TRBV5-1|NA
CASSPGLIGEKLFF
TGCGCCAGCAGCCCCGGACTGATTGGTGAAAAACTGTTTTTT
>TRBJ1-1|NA|TRBV11-3|NA
CASSLGPNTEAFF
TGTGCCAGCAGCTTAGGGCCGAACACTGAAGCTTTCTTT
>TRBJ1-6|NA|TRBV9|NA
CASSVGGSLNSPLHF
TGTGCCAGCAGCGTAGGAGGGAGCCTTAATTCACCCCTCCACTTT
>TRBJ2-7|NA|TRBV20-1|NA
CSAARSHEQYF
TGCAGTGCTGCCCGATCGCACGAGCAGTACTTC
>TRBJ2-5|NA|TRBV7-2|TRBD1
CASSRGQGETQYF
TGTGCCAGCAGCCGCGGACAGGGGGAGACCCAGTACTTC
>TRBJ2-5|NA|TRBV10-3|NA
CAISETGLPQETQYF
TGTGCCATCAGTGAGACCGGCCTCCCACAAGAGACCCAGTACTTC
>TRBJ2-7|NA|TRBV6-5|NA
CASSYFRGPYEQYF
TGTGCCAGCAGTTACTTTCGGGGGCCTTACGAGCAGTACTTC
>TRBJ1-5|NA|TRBV6-5|TRBD1
CASSRDRGNQPQHF
TGTGCCAGCAGTCGGGACAGGGGGAATCAGCCCCAGCATTTT
>TRBJ2-7|once|TRBV24-1|NA
CATSEMGTNEQYF
TGTGCCACCAGTGAGATGGGGACGAACGAGCAGTACTTC
>TRBJ1-2|NA|TRBV27|TRBD1
CASSRGTGVNYGYTF
TGTGCCAGCAGTAGGGGGACAGGAGTAAACTATGGCTACACCTTC
>TRBJ2-7|NA|TRBV28|NA
CASMQGWGLEQYF
TGTGCCAGCATGCAGGGGTGGGGGCTCGAGCAGTACTTC
>TRBJ2-5|NA|TRBV9|TRBD2
CASSPIPGLKRAQYF
TGTGCCAGCAGCCCCATCCCGGGACTAAAAAGGGCCCAGTACTTC
>TRBJ2-5|NA|TRBV9|NA
CASSVAPTGQETQYF
TGTGCCAGCAGCGTAGCCCCGACAGGCCAAGAGACCCAGTACTTC
>TRBJ1-4|NA|TRBV4-1|NA
CASSQVSRGGEKLFF
TGCGCCAGCAGCCAAGTTAGCAGGGGAGGCGAAAAACTGTTTTTT
>TRBJ1-2|NA|TRBV12-2|NA
CASRPYRQGGKYGYTF
TGTGCAAGTCGCCCTTACAGACAGGGCGGTAAGTATGGCTACACCTTC
>TRBJ1-2|NA|TRBV7-2|TRBD1
CASSLADRGAGYTF
TGTGCCAGCAGCTTAGCCGACAGGGGTGCTGGCTACACCTTC
>TRBJ1-6|NA|TRBV7-8|NA
CASSLVAGYNSPLHF
TGTGCCAGCAGCTTAGTGGCAGGGTATAATTCACCCCTCCACTTT
>TRBJ2-1|NA|TRBV27|TRBD1
CASSTPGTGADNEQFF
TGTGCCAGCAGTACCCCCGGGACAGGGGCTGACAATGAGCAGTTCTTC
>TRBJ2-2|NA|TRBV2|TRBD1
CASSGDRGFTGELFF
TGTGCCAGCAGCGGAGACAGGGGGTTCACCGGGGAGCTGTTTTTT
>TRBJ2-7|few|TRBV5-1|NA
CASSSDVTYEQYF
TGCGCCAGCAGCTCCGACGTCACCTACGAGCAGTACTTC
>TRBJ2-1|many|TRBV19|NA
CASSIAHRSYNEQFF
TGTGCCAGTAGTATAGCCCATCGCTCCTACAATGAGCAGTTCTTC
>TRBJ1-1|NA|TRBV27|NA
CASSSPYRNTEAFF
TGTGCCAGCAGTTCCCCATACAGGAACACTGAAGCTTTCTTT
>TRBJ2-6|NA|TRBV7-2|NA
CASSLGRVVGANVLTF
TGTGCCAGCAGCTTAGGCAGGGTGGTCGGGGCCAACGTCCTGACTTTC
>TRBJ2-7|NA|TRBV6-1|NA
CASSEASGITYEQYF
TGTGCCAGCAGTGAAGCCTCGGGCATAACCTACGAGCAGTACTTC
>TRBJ1-2|NA|TRBV14|NA
CASSQDRYSYGYTF
TGTGCCAGCAGCCAAGATAGATACAGCTATGGCTACACCTTC
>TRBJ2-3|NA|TRBV5-6|NA
CASSFGWDITSTDTQYF
TGTGCCAGCAGCTTTGGTTGGGACATCACTAGCACAGATACGCAGTATTTT
>TRBJ2-7|NA|TRBV28|TRBD1
CASSTSGTGEEEQYF
TGTGCCAGCAGTACCTCCGGGACAGGGGAGGAGGAGCAGTACTTC
>TRBJ2-2|NA|TRBV10-3|TRBD1
CAIRDSATGELFF
TGTGCCATCCGGGACAGTGCGACCGGGGAGCTGTTTTTT
>TRBJ2-7|NA|TRBV28|NA
CASSSRYRVYEQYF
TGTGCCAGCAGTTCCAGGTACAGGGTCTACGAGCAGTACTTC
>TRBJ1-1|NA|TRBV7-2|NA
CASSLEARVNTEAFF
TGTGCCAGCAGCTTAGAGGCCAGGGTAAACACTGAAGCTTTCTTT
>TRBJ2-3|NA|TRBV28|NA
CASRGSTGIDTQYF
TGTGCCAGCAGAGGGTCCACAGGGATAGATACGCAGTATTTT
>TRBJ1-4|NA|TRBV11-2|NA
CASSAAGGAREKLFF
TGTGCCAGCAGCGCCGCCGGGGGGGCGAGGGAAAAACTGTTTTTT